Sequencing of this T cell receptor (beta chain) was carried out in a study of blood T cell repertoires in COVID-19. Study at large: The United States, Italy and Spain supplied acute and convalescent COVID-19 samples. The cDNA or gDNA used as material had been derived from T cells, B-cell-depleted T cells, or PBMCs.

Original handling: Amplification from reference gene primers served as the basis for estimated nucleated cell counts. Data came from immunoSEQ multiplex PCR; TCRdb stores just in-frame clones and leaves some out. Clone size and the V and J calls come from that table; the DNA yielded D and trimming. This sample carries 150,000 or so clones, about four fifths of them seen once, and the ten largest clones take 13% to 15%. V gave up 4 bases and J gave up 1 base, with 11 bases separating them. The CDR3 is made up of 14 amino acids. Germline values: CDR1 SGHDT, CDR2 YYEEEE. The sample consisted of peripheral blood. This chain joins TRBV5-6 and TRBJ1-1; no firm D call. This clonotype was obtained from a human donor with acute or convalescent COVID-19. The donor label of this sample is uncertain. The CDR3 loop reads CASSPVVSNTEAFF. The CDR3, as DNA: TGTGCCAGCAGCCCAGTGGTTTCGAACACTGAAGCTTTCTTT.